The 16 T cell receptor beta chains below all came from one sample that was sequenced in a study of Ad26.COV2.S vaccination and SARS-CoV-2 variants. The treatment: around 19 received Ad26.COV2.S at low or high dose, single or two shots; 5 received placebo; per-sample allocation not given. Sampling took place 63 days after the first vaccine or placebo injection. Assay: immunoSEQ multiplex PCR; the TCRdb copy retains only in-frame clones and omits some. The sample gives 430,000 or so clones, around nine tenths of which show up once; more than 9% is in the top ten. This sample comprised peripheral blood, obtained in a trial of Ad26.COV2.S vaccine versus placebo. The receptors originated from a person aged 18-60 years who received the Ad26.COV2.S COVID-19 vaccine or a placebo.

This chain connects TRBV10-3 to TRBJ2-1; D call uncertain. The CDR3 is 14 amino acids. V shed 0 bases and J shed 0 bases, with 3 bases lying between them. From germline, CDR1 is ENHRY and CDR2 SYGVKD. CDR3 protein: CAISESGSYNEQFF. The CDR3 nucleotides are TGTGCCATCAGTGAGTCGGGCTCCTACAATGAGCAGTTCTTC.

This clone has more than one count but fewer than ten. One end of the junction does not line up with germline, which may come from a read error. J is TRBJ2-7 and V is TRBV7-9; TRBD2 might be the D (6 bases). The CDR3 is made up of 12 amino acids. CDR1 SEHNR and CDR2 FQNEAQ come from the germline V gene (reference sequence). CDR3 protein: CASSRDSKEPWF. CDR3 in DNA: TGTGCCAGCAGCCGGGACTCTAAAGAGCCGTGGTTC.

As for this clone: This same CDR3 is encoded by further DNA sequences in the sample. V and J are TRBV5-1 and TRBJ2-2; 12 positions agree with TRBD2. V was clipped by 4 bases and J by 2 bases; unmatched bases: 3. The V gene's germline CDR1 is SGHRS and CDR2 YFSETQ. CDR3 length: 16 amino acids. The CDR3 region has the DNA TGCGCCAGCAGCCTGGGACTAGCGGGTAACACCGGGGAGCTGTTTTTT. Translating it yields CASSLGLAGNTGELFF.

The sample holds many counts of this clone. This rearrangement joins TRBV27 to TRBJ2-2; D call uncertain. The CDR3 is 12 amino acids. Deletions cut 4 bases from V and 3 bases from J, with 3 bases between. Looked up from germline, CDR1 is MNHEY and CDR2 is SMNVEV (reference sequence). CDR3 residues: CASSWDTGELFF. The CDR3 bases are TGTGCCAGCAGTTGGGACACCGGGGAGCTGTTTTTT.

This chain connects TRBV9 to TRBJ2-7, with 11 bases fitting TRBD1. J lost 3 bases, V lost 4 bases, and 6 bases had no gene match. Germline loops: CDR1 SGDLS, CDR2 YYNGEE. The CDR3 is made up of 15 amino acids. The CDR3 bases are TGTGCCAGCAGCCCTGGGACAGGGGGGATCTACGAGCAGTACTTC. This sequence encodes CASSPGTGGIYEQYF.

The chain couples TRBV9 to TRBJ1-2, with a tentative D call TRBD1 (5 bases). This CDR3 is built from 15 residues. V gave up 0 bases and J gave up 0 bases, with 9 bases separating them. Germline CDR1 SGDLS, CDR2 YYNGEE. This chain's CDR3 is CASSVGSGPNYGYTF. In DNA, the CDR3 is TGTGCCAGCAGCGTAGGGTCGGGGCCTAACTATGGCTACACCTTC.

As for this clone: Other DNA sequences of this sample code for an identical CDR3. The chain uses TRBV7-2 and TRBJ1-3; TRBD1 matches at 7 bases. V gave up 4 bases and J gave up 4 bases; unmatched junction bases: 4. This CDR3 has 14 amino acids. Germline V lookup: CDR1 SGHTA, CDR2 FQGNSA. The CDR3 DNA is TGTGCCAGCAGCTCTCGGACAGGCGGAAACACCATATATTTT. Protein sequence: CASSSRTGGNTIYF.

Regarding this clone: Distinct nucleotide sequences in the sample also encode this CDR3. The chain combines TRBV18 with TRBJ2-3, with D possibly matching TRBD1 (5 bases). V lost 0 bases and J lost 1, with 5 bases in between. This CDR3 region has 14 residues. The V gene's germline CDR1 is KGHSH and CDR2 LQKENI. The CDR3 DNA follows: TGTGCCAGCTCACCACCCAGGGGCACAGATACGCAGTATTTT. Translation: CASSPPRGTDTQYF.

The chain uses TRBV30 and TRBJ1-2; D is ambiguous. This CDR3 comprises 12 residues. Trimming stripped 3 bases from V and 6 bases from J, with 11 bases between. Looked up from germline, CDR1 is GTSNPN and CDR2 is SVGIG (reference sequence). CDR3: CAWSVGSDGYTF. In nucleotides, the CDR3 is TGTGCCTGGAGCGTCGGTAGTGATGGCTACACCTTC.

The chain uses TRBV27 and TRBJ1-1; D gene ambiguous. V gave up 5 bases and J gave up 3 bases, with 13 bases separating them. Germline CDR1 and CDR2: MNHEY and SMNVEV (reference sequence). CDR3 length: 14 residues. CDR3 nucleotide sequence: TGTGCCAGCAGTGTACTCATCGGGGACACTGAAGCTTTCTTT. Translation gives CASSVLIGDTEAFF.

The chain links TRBV3-1 (or the pseudogene TRBV3-2) to TRBJ2-7; TRBD1 or TRBD2 may be the D gene (5 bases each). V lost 0 bases and J lost 0, with 9 bases in between. CDR3 length equals 15 residues. Per the germline V gene, CDR1 is LGHDT and CDR2 is YNNKEL (reference sequence). Here the CDR3 reads CASSQEGTDSYEQYF. Written as DNA, the CDR3 is TGTGCCAGCAGCCAAGAGGGGACCGACTCCTACGAGCAGTACTTC.

This chain connects TRBV4-1 to TRBJ1-2, with 10 bases aligning to TRBD1. The germline V gene encodes CDR1 MGHRA and CDR2 YSYEKL. The ends lost 1 base at V and 5 bases at J; junction bases unmatched: 4. The CDR3 has 15 residues. CDR3 sequence (DNA): TGCGCCAGCAGCCAAGTGCCGGGACAGGGGTATGGCTACACCTTC. This encodes CASSQVPGQGYGYTF.

The rearrangement uses TRBV29-1 and TRBJ2-7; 8 bases agree with TRBD2. CDR1 is SQVTM, CDR2 ANQGSEA, per germline. V was pared by 7 bases and J by 4 bases, with 9 bases of the junction left unmatched. This CDR3 comprises 13 residues. In DNA form, the CDR3 reads TGCAGCGCTACTAGTCGGGAGGGTTACGAGCAGTACTTC. Protein: CSATSREGYEQYF.

V gene TRBV6-2 or TRBV6-3 combines with J gene TRBJ1-1; D is ambiguous. CDR1 and CDR2 from the germline V gene are MNHEY and SVGEGT. The CDR3 is made up of 14 amino acids. Trimming shortened V by 0 bases and J by 4 bases, and 9 bases separated the two germline ends. As DNA, the CDR3 is TGTGCCAGCAGTTACTCGTGGCAGCTCACTGAAGCTTTCTTT. It translates to CASSYSWQLTEAFF.

The CDR3 loop reads CASSRGHSVNQPQHF. The CDR3 DNA sequence: TGTGCCAGCAGTCGAGGGCACAGCGTCAATCAGCCCCAGCATTTT. The gene calls are TRBV3-1 (or the pseudogene TRBV3-2) and TRBJ1-5; the D is unclear. Trimming removed 6 bases at V and 3 bases at J, with 15 bases between. CDR1 and CDR2 (germline): LGHDT, YNNKEL (reference sequence). The CDR3 has 15 residues.

The chain is built from TRBV4-3 and TRBJ2-7; D uncertain. CDR3 length: 13 amino acids. In germline, CDR1 is LGHNA, CDR2 YSLEER. V was shortened by 2 bases and J by 3 bases, with 8 bases between the two germline ends. CDR3 nucleotide sequence: TGCGCCAGCAGCCAAAGAACCGGCTACGAGCAGTACTTC. Protein sequence: CASSQRTGYEQYF.